This T cell receptor beta chain was identified during a study of identical twins. Template switching added a universal primer site, and cDNA bore unique molecular identifiers. Each CDR3 protein is one row after TCRdb ran MiXCR on the 5' RACE reads. The profile covers approximately 300,000 distinct CDR3 sequences, with roughly 10% appearing a single time and roughly 7% taken by the ten largest. With V trimmed by 8 bases and J by 4 bases, 6 bases remained unmatched. The germline V gene has CDR1 SQVTM and CDR2 ANQGSEA. This CDR3 is 13 amino acids long. The sample was also linked to a second study, of yellow fever vaccine responses in identical twins. That study reports: Convergence reportedly seemed to mark part of the twins' vaccine T cell response, with personalization marking the rest.

Material for sequencing was CD8+ T cells sorted from blood. The TCR originated in a woman aged 18-29 years in good health. The gene calls are TRBV29-1 and TRBJ2-1, with 9 nucleotides matching TRBD2. The chain's CDR3 is CSHSGGRYNEQFF. The CDR3 coding sequence is TGCAGCCATAGCGGGGGTCGTTACAATGAGCAGTTCTTC.